The TCR beta chain described here comes from a study of blood T cell repertoires in COVID-19. On the study more broadly: Donors in the United States, Italy and Spain gave samples during acute or convalescent COVID-19.

Method: immunoSEQ multiplex PCR; TCRdb's copy keeps in-frame clones and lacks some. The sample includes about 55,000 clones, approximately 85% of them seen just once. V dropped 1 base and J dropped 8; count of bases not matched to a gene: 8. The CDR3 consists of 15 residues. The V gene's germline CDR1 is SGHNT and CDR2 YENEEA. Specimen: peripheral blood. This chain connects TRBV11-3 to TRBJ2-1; 7 nucleotides line up with TRBD1. This TCR was recovered from a human donor in a cohort sampled during active COVID-19. CDR3 sequence reads: CASSLGQGLGDEQFF. The CDR3 nucleotides read TGTGCCAGCAGCTTAGGACAGGGTCTGGGCGATGAGCAGTTCTTC.